The 24 T cell receptor beta chains below come from one sample, sequenced in a study of T cell repertoires in cytomegalovirus infection. These receptors' antigens are unknown. TCRdb reprocessed the reads via MiXCR and lists one record per CDR3 protein. The sample consists of 450,000 to 650,000 distinct CDR3 sequences, 40% of them appearing once. The sample here was cultured PBMCs, taken from culture after CMV antigen stimulation. These receptors were taken from a human donor in good health (CMV status not recorded). Some clones in this sample may be carry-over from other donors' samples.

The V gene is TRBV20-1, the J gene TRBJ2-5; 7 positions match TRBD1. The CDR3 has 13 residues. Looked up from germline, CDR1 is DFQATT and CDR2 is SNEGSKA (reference sequence). V dropped 2 bases and J dropped 5; count of bases not matched to a gene: 5. The CDR3 DNA reads TGCAGTGCTAGAACAGGGGTTGAGGAGACCCAGTACTTC. This translates into CSARTGVEETQYF.

The chain links TRBV4-1 to TRBJ2-1; the match to TRBD2 covers 7 bases. Unmatched junction bases numbered 18, after V lost 3 bases and J lost 4 bases. The CDR3 consists of 19 residues. The germline gives CDR1 MGHRA, CDR2 YSYEKL. This chain's CDR3 is CASSQTSVGERGLYNEQFF. Here the CDR3 DNA reads TGCGCCAGCAGCCAGACCAGTGTTGGCGAGCGGGGACTGTACAATGAGCAGTTCTTC.

There are many counts of this clonotype. This rearrangement joins TRBV7-2 to TRBJ2-1; either TRBD1 or TRBD2 may fit D (5 bases each). This CDR3 spans 14 amino acids. V lost 6 bases, J lost 9 bases, and 18 bases lay in between. CDR1 is SGHTA and CDR2 is FQGNSA in the germline V gene. CDR3 coding DNA: TGTGCCAGCAGACTAGGGGCAGTGAGTAGTGAGCAGTTCTTC. Amino acid sequence: CASRLGAVSSEQFF.

This clonotype was seen a single time. V gene TRBV4-1 combines with J gene TRBJ2-6; D unresolved. Germline V CDR1 and CDR2: MGHRA, YSYEKL. This CDR3 is built from 16 residues. Trimming took 0 bases from V and 2 from J, leaving 8 bases between them. The CDR3 DNA is TGCGCCAGCAGCCAAGATCCGGGCGCTGGGGCCAACGTCCTGACTTTC. Residues: CASSQDPGAGANVLTF.

This clonotype showed up just a few times. V gene TRBV7-2 combines with J gene TRBJ2-1; TRBD2 aligns across 10 bases. The CDR3 totals 15 residues. Germline V gene lookup returns CDR1 SGHTA and CDR2 FQGNSA. The J segment lost 7 bases and the V segment lost 5 bases, leaving 8 bases of the junction unmatched. The CDR3 sequence: CASSQQAGGQNEQFF. The CDR3 DNA follows: TGTGCCAGCAGCCAACAAGCGGGAGGGCAGAATGAGCAGTTCTTC.

This clonotype was detected only a few times. The gene calls are TRBV12-3 or TRBV12-4 and TRBJ1-2; D unclear. This CDR3 has 13 amino acids. V was pared by 7 bases and J by 8 bases, with 17 bases between. The CDR3 is CASTTLMRFGYTF. CDR3 sequence (DNA): TGTGCCAGCACAACCCTTATGCGCTTCGGCTACACCTTC.

V is TRBV6-6 and J is TRBJ2-1; TRBD1 or TRBD2 may be the D gene (5 bases each). V was pared by 5 bases and J by 0 bases, with 14 bases between. The CDR3 runs to 16 residues. Germline V lookup: CDR1 MNHNY, CDR2 SVGAGI (reference sequence). CDR3 protein: CASSVRGPDSYNEQFF. In nucleotides, the CDR3 is TGTGCCAGCAGTGTTAGGGGACCCGACTCCTACAATGAGCAGTTCTTC.

V usage is TRBV20-1 and J usage is TRBJ2-7, with 9 bases aligning to TRBD1. J was trimmed by 3 bases and V by 2 bases; bases with no gene match: 5. The CDR3 has 14 amino acids. The germline gives CDR1 DFQATT, CDR2 SNEGSKA (reference sequence). The CDR3, as DNA: TGCAGTGCTAGACTGGAGACAGGGGGCTACGAGCAGTACTTC. Amino acid sequence: CSARLETGGYEQYF.

The rearrangement joins TRBV12-3 or TRBV12-4 to TRBJ2-1, with TRBD1 as a possible D gene (5 bases). The CDR3 loop spans 14 amino acids. With 4 bases removed from V and 4 bases from J, the gap between germline ends came to 11 bases. The CDR3 sequence: CASSSRKGYNEQFF. CDR3 sequence (DNA): TGTGCCAGCAGTTCGCGGAAGGGGTACAATGAGCAGTTCTTC.

The J gene is TRBJ2-1, the V gene TRBV6-6; D unclear. The CDR3 covers 12 residues. Germline V gives CDR1 MNHNY, CDR2 SVGAGI (reference sequence). V was clipped by 4 bases and J by 9 bases, with 10 bases between them. The CDR3 here is CASSLWLGEQFF. In nucleotides, the CDR3 is TGTGCCAGCAGTTTATGGCTGGGTGAGCAGTTCTTC.

The rearrangement links TRBV20-1 to TRBJ1-1, with D uncertain. The germline gives CDR1 DFQATT, CDR2 SNEGSKA (reference sequence). V was shortened by 1 base and J by 10 bases, with 19 bases between the two germline ends. This CDR3 has 14 amino acids. CDR3 region: CSARVARTRSGAFF. The CDR3 DNA reads as TGCAGTGCTAGAGTCGCCAGGACGAGATCGGGAGCTTTCTTT.

This clonotype has just a few counts. This chain uses TRBV12-3 or TRBV12-4 with TRBJ1-2, with 7 bases identical to TRBD1. V was clipped by 2 bases and J by 2 bases; unmatched bases: 5. This CDR3 comprises 15 residues. CDR3 nucleotide sequence: TGTGCCAGCAGTTTATGGGGGACAGAGAACTATGGCTACACCTTC. Translating gives CASSLWGTENYGYTF.

Written as DNA, the CDR3 is TGTGCCGGGGGGGCGGGGGGGGTAGAGACCCAGTACTTC. Its protein product is CAGGAGGVETQYF. The rearrangement uses TRBV7-2 and TRBJ2-5; 9 nucleotides line up with TRBD2. Germline assignment: CDR1 SGHTA and CDR2 FQGNSA. After removal of 11 bases from V and 4 bases from J, the junction contained 8 bases not matched to a gene. The CDR3 is made up of 13 amino acids.

On this clonotype itself: Relative to the germline gene, one junction end is altered; a read error may explain this. The chain carries TRBV12-5 and TRBJ2-3; TRBD2 matches at 14 bases. Germline V gene lookup returns CDR1 LGHNT and CDR2 FRNRAP. The CDR3 extends over 18 amino acids. The CDR3 sequence is CASADPGLAGERTYTQYF. Written as DNA, the CDR3 is TGTGCTAGTGCCGATCCGGGACTAGCGGGGGAACGCACATATACGCAGTATTTT. The full variable domain, its missing parts supplied by reference TRBV12-5 and TRBJ2-3, is DARVTQTPRHKVTEMGQEVTMRCQPILGHNTVFWYRQTMMQGLELLAYFRNRAPLDDSGMPKDRFSAEMPDATLATLKIQPSEPRDSAVYFCASADPGLAGERTYTQYFGPGTRLTVL.

This clonotype was found a few times. For the CDR3, the DNA is TGTGCCAGCAGTTCCCCTGGGGTTATCACAGATACGCAGTATTTT. Residues: CASSSPGVITDTQYF. This chain links TRBV12-3 or TRBV12-4 with TRBJ2-3; D remains unclear. The CDR3 runs to 15 residues. V was clipped by 4 bases and J by 2 bases, with 13 bases between them.

This clonotype was counted once. This chain joins TRBV19 and TRBJ1-1; D is unclear. Germline CDR1 reads LNHDA; CDR2 reads SQIVND (reference sequence). V was cut by 4 bases and J by 0 bases, with 12 bases left in between. CDR3 length equals 15 residues. CDR3 bases: TGTGCCAGTAGTACTTCACACGCTTTGAACACTGAAGCTTTCTTT. It encodes CASSTSHALNTEAFF.

The CDR3 nucleotides read TGCAGTGCCAGAATGGATACCATGAACACTGAAGCTTTCTTT. Its translation is CSARMDTMNTEAFF. The chain combines TRBV20-1 with TRBJ1-1; unclear D gene. The CDR3 totals 14 residues. V was clipped by 6 bases and J by 0 bases, with 14 bases between them. CDR1 DFQATT and CDR2 SNEGSKA come from the germline V gene (reference sequence).

This clonotype has only a few counts. CDR3 in DNA: TGCAGTGCTGCCCGGGGCACTGAAGCTTTCTTT. It is translated as CSAARGTEAFF. The chain joins TRBV20-1 to TRBJ1-1; D not resolved. CDR3 length: 11 residues. V lost 5 bases and J 4 bases, leaving 8 bases between the germline ends. Germline V gives CDR1 DFQATT, CDR2 SNEGSKA (reference sequence).

V is TRBV27 and J is TRBJ1-2, with TRBD1 as a possible D gene (5 bases). This CDR3 has 16 residues. Germline loops: CDR1 MNHEY, CDR2 SMNVEV (reference sequence). Trimming removed 5 bases from V and 2 bases from J, with 18 bases in between. The CDR3 DNA is TGTGCCAGCAGTCCCCGAAGGGGCCTCCCGAACTATGGCTACACCTTC. Amino acids: CASSPRRGLPNYGYTF.

This clonotype has more than one count but fewer than ten. The chain couples TRBV7-2 to TRBJ2-7, with TRBD1 identical over 7 bases. The CDR3 is made up of 15 amino acids. The germline V gene has CDR1 SGHTA and CDR2 FQGNSA. J was trimmed by 3 bases and V by 6 bases; bases with no gene match: 11. The CDR3 spells CASSAPGQRLYEQYF. CDR3 nucleotides: TGTGCCAGCAGTGCACCGGGACAGCGACTCTACGAGCAGTACTTC.

The chain combines TRBV10-3 with TRBJ2-5, with D maybe TRBD2 (6 bases). The V end was cut by 6 bases, the J end by 4 bases, with 9 bases between. The CDR3 is made up of 12 amino acids. The germline gives CDR1 ENHRY, CDR2 SYGVKD. CDR3 coding DNA: TGTGCCATCAGGGGAGGTAGAGAGACCCAGTACTTC. It codes for CAIRGGRETQYF.

This chain links TRBV2 with TRBJ1-1; D unresolved. This CDR3 comprises 15 residues. Germline lookup yields CDR1 SNHLY and CDR2 FYNNEI. The ends were cut back, 6 bases at V and 1 base at J, with 15 bases in the middle. CDR3 amino acids: CASSDSPGGNTEAFF. CDR3 nucleotides: TGTGCCAGCAGCGATAGCCCGGGCGGGAACACTGAAGCTTTCTTT. Looking up the rest from reference TRBV2 and TRBJ1-1 gives the full variable domain: EPEVTQTPSHQVTQMGQEVILRCVPISNHLYFYWYRQILGQKVEFLVSFYNNEISEKSEIFDDQFSVERPDGSNFTLKIRSTKLEDSAMYFCASSDSPGGNTEAFFGQGTRLTVV.

This clonotype was found a few times. This chain links TRBV19 with TRBJ2-7, with D perhaps given as TRBD1 or TRBD2 (6 bases each). With 11 bases removed from V and 6 bases from J, the gap between germline ends came to 20 bases. The CDR3 has 13 amino acids. Germline loops: CDR1 LNHDA, CDR2 SQIVND (reference sequence). The CDR3: CASAERRGFEQYF. CDR3 nucleotides: TGTGCCTCCGCAGAGCGGAGGGGGTTCGAGCAGTACTTC.

This clonotype was counted between two and nine times. V is TRBV6-1 and J is TRBJ2-3; tentative D call: TRBD2 (5 bases). The V end lost 7 bases, the J end lost 0 bases, and 8 bases lay between the germline ends. This CDR3 is built from 13 residues. Germline V CDR1 and CDR2: MNHNS, SASEGT. Written as DNA, the CDR3 is TGTGCCAGCACCGGCGGGAGCACAGATACGCAGTATTTT. Protein product: CASTGGSTDTQYF.